These T cell receptor beta chains were read from a single sample in a study of blood T cell repertoires in COVID-19. The assay was immunoSEQ multiplex PCR, and TCRdb's table has in-frame clones only and misses some. The sample contains some 240,000 clones, around 83% of which appear only once. The sequenced sample consisted of peripheral blood. These receptors originate from a woman older than 75 with acute or convalescent COVID-19. The CDR3 runs from the conserved cysteine through the conserved F or W. The D gene is left open where the match is weak. Size values are once, few and many counts, or a class for expanded clones, and some rows have none.

d_gene | j_gene | abundance | v_gene | CDR3nt | CDR3aa
TRBD2 | TRBJ2-1 | NA | TRBV6-5 | TGTGCCAGCAGATCTAGCGGGGGAACCCTTGAGCAGTTCTTC | CASRSSGGTLEQFF
NA | TRBJ1-5 | NA | TRBV7-2 | TGTGCCAGCAGCTTGGGAACAGGGAGCAATCAGCCCCAGCATTTT | CASSLGTGSNQPQHF
TRBD1 | TRBJ1-4 | NA | TRBV5-1 | TGCGCCAGCAGATCCGGACAGGGACTAGAAAAACTGTTTTTT | CASRSGQGLEKLFF
NA | TRBJ1-2 | NA | TRBV9 | TGTGCCAGCAGCGTAGATCCGGGAGTAAACTATGGCTACACCTTC | CASSVDPGVNYGYTF
NA | TRBJ2-5 | NA | TRBV15 | TGTGCCACGGCCAATGGGCGTCTGGGTTTGTACCAAGAGACCCAGTACTTC | CATANGRLGLYQETQYF
NA | TRBJ2-2 | NA | TRBV12-3/TRBV12-4 | TGTGCCAGCAGACAGAACACCGGGGAGCTGTTTTTT | CASRQNTGELFF
NA | TRBJ1-3 | NA | TRBV3-1/TRBV3-2 | TGTGCCAGCAGCCACGGACACATGTCTAGCTCTGGAAACACCATATATTTT | CASSHGHMSSSGNTIYF
NA | TRBJ2-4 | NA | TRBV7-3 | TGTGCCAGCAGGGACAGCCTAGCCAAAAACATTCAGTACTTC | CASRDSLAKNIQYF
TRBD1 | TRBJ2-2 | NA | TRBV4-1 | TGCGCCAGCAGCCAACCCGACAGGGTGGGGTCCGGGGAGCTGTTTTTT | CASSQPDRVGSGELFF
NA | TRBJ1-4 | NA | TRBV4-1 | TGCGCCAGCAGCCAAGAAGGGAGGCAGGGAGAAAAACTGTTTTTT | CASSQEGRQGEKLFF
NA | TRBJ1-1 | NA | TRBV6-4 | TGTGCCAGCAGTGTAAATCTGAACACTGAAGCTTTCTTT | CASSVNLNTEAFF
TRBD2 | TRBJ2-5 | NA | TRBV18 | TGTGCCAGCTCACCTCGGACTAGCGGGCGGGAGACCCAGTACTTC | CASSPRTSGRETQYF
NA | TRBJ2-3 | once | TRBV3-1/TRBV3-2 | TGTGCCAGCAGCCAGAGGACAGTCGGCACAGATACGCAGTATTTT | CASSQRTVGTDTQYF
NA | TRBJ1-3 | NA | TRBV30 | TGTGCCTGGAGTGTACTAGACCGGGGAAACACCATATATTTT | CAWSVLDRGNTIYF
TRBD1 | TRBJ2-2 | NA | TRBV6-5 | TGTGCCAGCGGAGAGGGGGCTTGGACCGGGGAGCTGTTTTTT | CASGEGAWTGELFF
NA | TRBJ2-1 | NA | TRBV7-9 | TGTGCCAGCAGTCCTCCTTTTGCACCGGGTGAGCAGTTCTTC | CASSPPFAPGEQFF
NA | TRBJ1-5 | NA | TRBV2 | TGTGCCAGCACCCCCCACGGCCAGGGCAATCAGCCCCAGCATTTT | CASTPHGQGNQPQHF
NA | TRBJ1-1 | few | TRBV9 | TGTGCCAGCAGCGTAGGGGGCCAGAACACTGAAGCTTTCTTT | CASSVGGQNTEAFF
TRBD1 | TRBJ2-3 | few | TRBV7-9 | TGTGCCAGCGGGGACAGGGGGCTTGCAGATACGCAGTATTTT | CASGDRGLADTQYF
TRBD1 | TRBJ1-5 | NA | TRBV5-1 | TGCGCCAGCAGCCCGGGACAGCCCAATCAGCCCCAGCATTTT | CASSPGQPNQPQHF
TRBD2 | TRBJ2-1 | NA | TRBV11-3 | TGTGCCAGCAGCTTAGATAGAAGCGGGGGGGCGTGGGATGAGCAGTTCTTC | CASSLDRSGGAWDEQFF
NA | TRBJ1-4 | NA | TRBV11-2 | TGTGCCAGCAGCCCTTCTGCAGGGGCTGAAAAACTGTTTTTT | CASSPSAGAEKLFF
TRBD1 | TRBJ2-1 | NA | TRBV7-2 | TGTGCCAGCAGCTTAGCGGGGGGACAGGGAATCTATGAGCAGTTCTTC | CASSLAGGQGIYEQFF
NA | TRBJ2-1 | NA | TRBV11-3 | TGTGCCAGCAGCCCCGGGACTGCACCCTACAATGAGCAGTTCTTC | CASSPGTAPYNEQFF
TRBD1 | TRBJ1-2 | NA | TRBV28 | TGTGCCAGTTGGGTCGACAGGGACTATGGCTACACCTTC | CASWVDRDYGYTF
TRBD1 | TRBJ1-1 | NA | TRBV29-1 | TGCAGCGCTCGACAGGGGGCAATGAACACTGAAGCTTTCTTT | CSARQGAMNTEAFF
NA | TRBJ1-5 | few | TRBV2 | TGTGCCAGCAGGAGGGGGGGTAGCAATCAGCCCCAGCATTTT | CASRRGGSNQPQHF
TRBD1 | TRBJ2-1 | NA | TRBV2 | TGTGCCAGCAGTGAAGCGCATACAGGGGGTGAGCAGTTCTTC | CASSEAHTGGEQFF